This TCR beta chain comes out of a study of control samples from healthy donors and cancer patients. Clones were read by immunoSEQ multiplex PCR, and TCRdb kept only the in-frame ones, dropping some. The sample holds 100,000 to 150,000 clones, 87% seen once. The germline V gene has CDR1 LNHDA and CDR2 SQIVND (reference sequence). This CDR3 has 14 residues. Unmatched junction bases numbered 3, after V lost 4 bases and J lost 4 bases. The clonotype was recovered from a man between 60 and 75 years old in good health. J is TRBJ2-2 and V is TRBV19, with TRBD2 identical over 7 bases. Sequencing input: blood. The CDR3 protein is CASSRGGSTGELFF. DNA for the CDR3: TGTGCCAGTAGTAGGGGGGGAAGCACCGGGGAGCTGTTTTTT.